This T cell receptor beta chain was sequenced for a study of T cell responses to AZD1222 COVID-19 vaccine. Regarding the study as a whole: Receipt of two AZD1222 doses was followed by a rise in Spike-specific TCR breadth and depth. AZD1222 recipients seropositive at baseline numbered only 5 to 7.

In regard to this clone: Its antigen is currently unknown.

The protocol was immunoSEQ multiplex PCR, while the TCRdb copy is restricted to in-frame clones and leaves out a portion. The repertoire consists of 130,000 or so clones, with 75% to 95% occurring once and the leading ten covering about 1.9%. Germline CDR1 KGHSH, CDR2 LQKENI. Trimming left V 0 bases short and J 2 bases short, with 7 bases between. The CDR3 totals 14 residues. J is TRBJ1-2 and V is TRBV18; weak D call: TRBD1 (5 bases). The source of this sequence is an adult who received the AZD1222 COVID-19 vaccine. The sequences come from peripheral blood, collected 28 days after the second AZD1222 dose. The CDR3 DNA sequence: TGTGCCAGCTCACCACCGGGGGGAAACTATGGCTACACCTTC. This translates into CASSPPGGNYGYTF.